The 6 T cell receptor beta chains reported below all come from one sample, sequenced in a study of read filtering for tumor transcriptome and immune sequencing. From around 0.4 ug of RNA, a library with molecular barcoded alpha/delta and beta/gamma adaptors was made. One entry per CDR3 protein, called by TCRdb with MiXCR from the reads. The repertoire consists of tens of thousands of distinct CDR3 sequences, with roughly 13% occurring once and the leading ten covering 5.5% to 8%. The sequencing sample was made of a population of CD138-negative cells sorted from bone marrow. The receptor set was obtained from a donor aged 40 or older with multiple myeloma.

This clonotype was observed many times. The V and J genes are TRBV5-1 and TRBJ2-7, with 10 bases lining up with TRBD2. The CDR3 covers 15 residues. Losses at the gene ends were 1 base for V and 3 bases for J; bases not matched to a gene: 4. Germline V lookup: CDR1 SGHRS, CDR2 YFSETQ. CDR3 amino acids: CASSLRAGGLYEQYF. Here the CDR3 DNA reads TGCGCCAGCAGCTTGAGAGCGGGAGGGCTCTACGAGCAGTACTTC.

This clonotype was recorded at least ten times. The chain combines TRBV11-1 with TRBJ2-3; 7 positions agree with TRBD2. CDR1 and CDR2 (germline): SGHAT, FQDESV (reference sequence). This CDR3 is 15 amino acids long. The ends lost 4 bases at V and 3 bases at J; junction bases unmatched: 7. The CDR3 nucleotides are TGTGCCAGCAGCTATACCCGGGAGGAAACAGATACGCAGTATTTT. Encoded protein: CASSYTREETDTQYF.

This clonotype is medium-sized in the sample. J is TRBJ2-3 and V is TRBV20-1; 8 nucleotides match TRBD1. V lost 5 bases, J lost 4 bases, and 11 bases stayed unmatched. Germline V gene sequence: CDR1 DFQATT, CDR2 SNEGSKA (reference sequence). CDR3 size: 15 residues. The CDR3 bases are TGCAGTGCTCATGAGGGGACAGGAGTTTCAGATACGCAGTATTTT. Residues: CSAHEGTGVSDTQYF.

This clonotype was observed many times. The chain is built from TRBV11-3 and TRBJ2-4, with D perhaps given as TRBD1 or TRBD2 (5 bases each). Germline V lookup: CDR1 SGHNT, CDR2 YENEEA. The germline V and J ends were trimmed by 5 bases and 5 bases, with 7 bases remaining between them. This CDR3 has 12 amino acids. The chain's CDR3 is CASSPGQNIQYF. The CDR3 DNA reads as TGTGCCAGCAGCCCGGGACAAAACATTCAGTACTTC.

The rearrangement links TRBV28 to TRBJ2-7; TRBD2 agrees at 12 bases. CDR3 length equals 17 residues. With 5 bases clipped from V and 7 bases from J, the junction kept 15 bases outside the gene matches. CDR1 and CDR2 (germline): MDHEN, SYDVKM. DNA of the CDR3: TGTGCCAGCAGTCTATTCCCGAGACTAGCGGGAGCCTCGGAGCAGTACTTC. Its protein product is CASSLFPRLAGASEQYF.

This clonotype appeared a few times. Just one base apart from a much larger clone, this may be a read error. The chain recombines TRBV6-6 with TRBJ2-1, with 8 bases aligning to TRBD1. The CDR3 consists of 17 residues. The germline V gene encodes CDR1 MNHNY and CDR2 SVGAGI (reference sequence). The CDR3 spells CASSYTISDRVINEQSF. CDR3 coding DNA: TGTGCCAGCAGTTACACTATATCGGACAGGGTAATCAATGAGCAGTCCTTC.